This paragraph reports one T cell receptor (beta chain). As yet, its antigen is unknown. The data originate from a study of T cell responses to AZD1222 COVID-19 vaccine. Sequencing used immunoSEQ multiplex PCR; TCRdb keeps in-frame clones, though not all of them. The table has about 150,000 clones, roughly nine tenths seen once. CDR1 and CDR2 from the germline V gene are MDHEN and SYDVKM. The junction had 9 bases not matched to a gene; V was cut back by 5 bases and J by 7 bases. The CDR3 has 17 amino acids. Overall study findings and caveats: Reports say nearly half of spike-specific TCRs go after unmutated variant regions. Clonal diversity was possibly underestimated, and white British individuals and females predominated among donors. Among vaccine-associated CD4 TCRs, coverage spanned spike, with dominance at 160-218 and 743-854. The breadth and depth of Spike-specific TCRs increased once two AZD1222 doses had been given.

The clonotype was recovered from an adult who had recovered from COVID-19. This rearrangement joins TRBV28 to TRBJ2-3, with 16 bases lining up with TRBD2. Here the sequenced sample was peripheral blood, taken after recovery from COVID-19. CDR3: CASSLTGTSGRGNTQYF. CDR3 coding DNA: TGTGCCAGCAGTCTGACCGGGACTAGCGGGAGGGGGAATACGCAGTATTTT.